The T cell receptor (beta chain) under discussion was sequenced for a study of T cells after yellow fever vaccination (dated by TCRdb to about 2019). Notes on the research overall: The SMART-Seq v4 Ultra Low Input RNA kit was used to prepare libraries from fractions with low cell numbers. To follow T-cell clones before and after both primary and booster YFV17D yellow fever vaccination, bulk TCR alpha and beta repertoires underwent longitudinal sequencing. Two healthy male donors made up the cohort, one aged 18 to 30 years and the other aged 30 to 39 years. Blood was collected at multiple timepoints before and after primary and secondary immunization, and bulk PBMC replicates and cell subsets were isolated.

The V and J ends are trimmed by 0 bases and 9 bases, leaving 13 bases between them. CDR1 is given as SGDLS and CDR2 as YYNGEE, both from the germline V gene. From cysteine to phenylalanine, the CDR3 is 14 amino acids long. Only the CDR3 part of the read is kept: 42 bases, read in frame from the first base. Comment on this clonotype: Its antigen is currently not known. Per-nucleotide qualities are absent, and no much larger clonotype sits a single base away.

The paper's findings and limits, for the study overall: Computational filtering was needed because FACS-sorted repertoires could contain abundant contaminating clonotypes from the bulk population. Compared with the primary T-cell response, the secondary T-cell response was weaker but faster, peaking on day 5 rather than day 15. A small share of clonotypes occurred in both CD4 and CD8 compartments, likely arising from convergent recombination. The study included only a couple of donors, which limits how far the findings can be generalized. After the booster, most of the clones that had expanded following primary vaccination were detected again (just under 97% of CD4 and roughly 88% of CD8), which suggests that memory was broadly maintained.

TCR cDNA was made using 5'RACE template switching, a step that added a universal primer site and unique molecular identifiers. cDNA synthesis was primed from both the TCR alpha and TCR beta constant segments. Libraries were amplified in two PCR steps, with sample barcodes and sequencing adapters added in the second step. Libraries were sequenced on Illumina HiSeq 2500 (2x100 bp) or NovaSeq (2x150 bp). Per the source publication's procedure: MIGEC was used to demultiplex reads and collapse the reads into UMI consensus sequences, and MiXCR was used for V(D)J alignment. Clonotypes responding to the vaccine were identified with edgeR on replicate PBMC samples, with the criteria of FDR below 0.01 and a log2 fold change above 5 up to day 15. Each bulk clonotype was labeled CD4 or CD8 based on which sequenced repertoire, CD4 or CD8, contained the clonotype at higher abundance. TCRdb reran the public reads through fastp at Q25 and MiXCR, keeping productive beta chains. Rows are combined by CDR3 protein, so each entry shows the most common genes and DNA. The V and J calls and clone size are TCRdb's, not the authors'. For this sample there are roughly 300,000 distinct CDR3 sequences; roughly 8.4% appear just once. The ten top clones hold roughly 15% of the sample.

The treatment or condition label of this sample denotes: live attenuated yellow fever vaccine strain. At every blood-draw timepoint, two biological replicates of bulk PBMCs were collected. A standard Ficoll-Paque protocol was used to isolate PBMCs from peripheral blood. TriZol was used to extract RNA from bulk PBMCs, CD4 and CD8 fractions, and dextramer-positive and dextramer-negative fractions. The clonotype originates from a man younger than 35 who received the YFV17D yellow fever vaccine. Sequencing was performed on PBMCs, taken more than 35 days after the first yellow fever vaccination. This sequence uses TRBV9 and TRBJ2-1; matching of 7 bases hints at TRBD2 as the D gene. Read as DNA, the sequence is TGTGCCAGCAGCGTAGAAGTGGGGGGGCTTGAGCAGTTCTTC. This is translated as CASSVEVGGLEQFF.